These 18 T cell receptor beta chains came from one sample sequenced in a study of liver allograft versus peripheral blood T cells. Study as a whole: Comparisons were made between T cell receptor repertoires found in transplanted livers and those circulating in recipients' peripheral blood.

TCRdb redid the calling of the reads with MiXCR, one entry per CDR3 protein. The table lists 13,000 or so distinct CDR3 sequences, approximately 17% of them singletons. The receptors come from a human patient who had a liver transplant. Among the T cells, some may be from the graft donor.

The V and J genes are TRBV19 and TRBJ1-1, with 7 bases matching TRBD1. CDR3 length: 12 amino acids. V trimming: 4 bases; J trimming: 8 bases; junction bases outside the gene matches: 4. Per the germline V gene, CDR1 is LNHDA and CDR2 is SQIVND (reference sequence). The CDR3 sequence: CASSRDRREAFF. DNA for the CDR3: TGTGCCAGTAGTAGGGACAGAAGAGAAGCTTTCTTT.

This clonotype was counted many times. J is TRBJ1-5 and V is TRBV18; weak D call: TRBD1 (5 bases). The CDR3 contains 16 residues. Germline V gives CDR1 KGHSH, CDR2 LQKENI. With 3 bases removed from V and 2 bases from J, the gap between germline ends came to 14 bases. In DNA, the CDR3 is TGTGCCAGCTCACCGATCAGGCTCAGGGGCAATCAGCCCCAGCATTTT. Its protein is CASSPIRLRGNQPQHF.

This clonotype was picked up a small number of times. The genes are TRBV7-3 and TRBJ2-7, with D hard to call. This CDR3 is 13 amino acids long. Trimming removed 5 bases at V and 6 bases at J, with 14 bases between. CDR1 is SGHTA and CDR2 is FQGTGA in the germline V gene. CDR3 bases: TGTGCCAGCAGCCGCACCGAGTTCACCGAGCAGTACTTC. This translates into CASSRTEFTEQYF.

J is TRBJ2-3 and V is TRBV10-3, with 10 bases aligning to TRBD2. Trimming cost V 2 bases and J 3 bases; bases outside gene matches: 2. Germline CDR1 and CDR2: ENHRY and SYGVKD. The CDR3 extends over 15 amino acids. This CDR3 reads CAISELAGETDTQYF. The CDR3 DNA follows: TGTGCCATCAGTGAGCTAGCGGGGGAGACAGATACGCAGTATTTT.

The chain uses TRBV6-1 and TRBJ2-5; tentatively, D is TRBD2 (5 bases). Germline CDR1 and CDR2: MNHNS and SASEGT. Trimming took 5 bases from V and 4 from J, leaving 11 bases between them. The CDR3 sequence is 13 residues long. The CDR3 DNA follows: TGTGCCAGCAGTTCCGGGAATCCAGAGACCCAGTACTTC. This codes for CASSSGNPETQYF.

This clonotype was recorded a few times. CDR3 sequence (DNA): TGTGCCAGCAGAAGGGGATGGAACACTGAAGCTTTCTTT. This gives the protein CASRRGWNTEAFF. This rearrangement joins TRBV9 to TRBJ1-1, with D perhaps TRBD1 (5 bases). CDR3 length: 13 residues. Germline loops: CDR1 SGDLS, CDR2 YYNGEE. V was pared by 5 bases and J by 1 base, with 9 bases between.

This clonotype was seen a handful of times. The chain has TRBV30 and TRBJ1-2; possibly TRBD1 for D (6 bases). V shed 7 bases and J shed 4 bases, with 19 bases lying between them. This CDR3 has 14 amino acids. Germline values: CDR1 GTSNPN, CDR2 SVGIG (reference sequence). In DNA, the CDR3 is TGTGCCTTCAGCCTACAGGGAGGGGGCTATGGCTACACCTTC. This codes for CAFSLQGGGYGYTF.

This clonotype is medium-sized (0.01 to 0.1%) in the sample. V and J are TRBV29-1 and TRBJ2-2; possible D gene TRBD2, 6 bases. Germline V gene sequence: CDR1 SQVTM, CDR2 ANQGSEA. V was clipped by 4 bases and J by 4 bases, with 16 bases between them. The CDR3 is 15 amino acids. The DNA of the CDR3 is TGCAGCGTTGTTTTTCGGGAGAACTTCACCGGGGAGCTGTTTTTT. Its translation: CSVVFRENFTGELFF.

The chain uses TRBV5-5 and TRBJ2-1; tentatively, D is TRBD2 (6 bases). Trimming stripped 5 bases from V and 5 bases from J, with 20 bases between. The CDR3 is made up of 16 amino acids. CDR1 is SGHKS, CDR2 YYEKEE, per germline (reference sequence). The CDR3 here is CASRGGMAIDDNEQFF. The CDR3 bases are TGTGCCAGCAGGGGCGGGATGGCGATTGATGACAATGAGCAGTTCTTC.

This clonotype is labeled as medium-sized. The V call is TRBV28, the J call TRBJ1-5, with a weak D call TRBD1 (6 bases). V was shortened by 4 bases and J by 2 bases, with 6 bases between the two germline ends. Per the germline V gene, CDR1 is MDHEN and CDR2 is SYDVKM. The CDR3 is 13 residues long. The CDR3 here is CASSWTGNQPQHF. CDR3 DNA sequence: TGTGCCAGCAGTTGGACAGGCAATCAGCCCCAGCATTTT.

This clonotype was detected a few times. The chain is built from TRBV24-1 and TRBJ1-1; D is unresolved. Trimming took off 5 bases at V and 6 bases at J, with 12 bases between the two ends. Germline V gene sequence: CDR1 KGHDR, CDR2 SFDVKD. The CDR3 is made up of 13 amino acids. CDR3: CATSGGVPPEAFF. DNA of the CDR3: TGTGCCACCAGTGGTGGGGTACCGCCTGAAGCTTTCTTT.

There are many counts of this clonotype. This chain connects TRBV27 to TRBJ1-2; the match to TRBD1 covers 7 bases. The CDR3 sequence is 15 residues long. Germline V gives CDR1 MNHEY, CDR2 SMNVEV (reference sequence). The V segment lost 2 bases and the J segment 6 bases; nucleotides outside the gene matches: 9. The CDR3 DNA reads TGTGCCAGCAGTTTAGCCGCCAGGGGGAGAGATGGCTACACCTTC. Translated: CASSLAARGRDGYTF.

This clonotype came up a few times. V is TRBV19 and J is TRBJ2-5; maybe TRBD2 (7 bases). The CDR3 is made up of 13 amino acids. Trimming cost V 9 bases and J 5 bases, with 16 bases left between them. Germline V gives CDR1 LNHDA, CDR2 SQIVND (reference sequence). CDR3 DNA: TGTGCCAGCAAGGGGGGGCAAAGGGAGACCCAGTACTTC. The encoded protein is CASKGGQRETQYF.

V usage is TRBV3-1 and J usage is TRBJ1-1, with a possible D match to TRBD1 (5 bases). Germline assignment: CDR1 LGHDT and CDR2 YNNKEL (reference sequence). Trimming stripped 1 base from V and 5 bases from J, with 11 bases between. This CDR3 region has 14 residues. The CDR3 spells CASSQGGAGTEAFF. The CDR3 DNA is TGTGCCAGCAGCCAAGGGGGCGCGGGTACTGAAGCTTTCTTT.

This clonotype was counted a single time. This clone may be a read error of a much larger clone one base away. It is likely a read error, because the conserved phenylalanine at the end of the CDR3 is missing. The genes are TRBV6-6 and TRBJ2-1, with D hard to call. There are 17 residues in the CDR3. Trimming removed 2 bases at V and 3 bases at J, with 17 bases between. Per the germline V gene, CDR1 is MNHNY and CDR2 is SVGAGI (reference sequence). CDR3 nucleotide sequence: TGTGCCAGCAGTTACCAGTCCGGCGGTTGGGGCTACAATGAGCAGTTCCTC. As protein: CASSYQSGGWGYNEQFL.

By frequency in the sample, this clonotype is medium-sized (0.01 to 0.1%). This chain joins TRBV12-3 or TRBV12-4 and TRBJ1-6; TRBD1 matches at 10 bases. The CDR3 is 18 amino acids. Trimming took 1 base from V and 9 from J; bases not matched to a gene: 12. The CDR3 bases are TGTGCCAGCAGTTTAGTGGGACCGGTGGGACAGGGGTTTTCACCCCTCCACTTT. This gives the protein CASSLVGPVGQGFSPLHF.

CDR3 amino acids: CASSSPRGEETQYF. In DNA form, the CDR3 reads TGTGCCAGCAGCTCCCCCAGGGGAGAAGAGACCCAGTACTTC. This chain uses TRBV7-2 with TRBJ2-5; the D gene is possibly TRBD1 (6 bases). The V end lost 4 bases, the J end lost 3 bases, and 12 bases lay between the germline ends. Germline V gives CDR1 SGHTA, CDR2 FQGNSA. The CDR3 is made up of 14 amino acids.

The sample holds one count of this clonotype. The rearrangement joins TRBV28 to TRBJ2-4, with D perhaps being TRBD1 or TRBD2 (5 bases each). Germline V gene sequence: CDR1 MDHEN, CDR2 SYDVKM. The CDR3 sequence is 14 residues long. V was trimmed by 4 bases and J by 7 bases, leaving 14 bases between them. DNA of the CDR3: TGTGCCAGCAGTTCCCGACGGGGCAAGAACATTCAGTACTTC. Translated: CASSSRRGKNIQYF.